This TCR beta chain appears in the sequencing data of a study of CD8 T cells in Susac syndrome. CD8+ and CD4+ blood T cells underwent TCR beta sequencing. V lost 4 bases and J lost 0; bases outside the gene matches: 13. CDR1 SNHLY and CDR2 FYNNEI come from the germline V gene. CDR3 length equals 19 residues. Reverse transcription used about 0.5 to 1 ug RNA and random hexamers. Each CDR3 protein is one row after TCRdb ran MiXCR on the immunoSEQ multiplex PCR reads. Here the sample spans under 85,000 distinct CDR3 sequences, under 95% being singletons. Input material: CD8+ T cells from PBMCs. This receptor was identified in a human donor with Susac syndrome. The chain couples TRBV2 to TRBJ2-1; 9 bases line up with TRBD2. The CDR3 nucleotides read TGTGCCAGCAGTGCAACGGGACTAGCCCGAATGAGCTCCTACAATGAGCAGTTCTTC. It yields the protein CASSATGLARMSSYNEQFF.